Below, 11 T cell receptor beta chains from the same sample are listed, as sequenced in a study of vaccination effects on CD4 cells after COVID-19. Sequenced by immunoSEQ multiplex PCR; TCRdb stores in-frame clones only, minus some. The table lists roughly 20,000 clones, about three quarters of them singletons. No antigen is known for these receptors. Antigen-specific CD4+ T cell clonotypes were called by their expansion after viral peptide-pool culture in ViraFEST. The culture ran for approximately 11 days before CD4+ T cells were isolated. Two doses of either BNT162b2 or mRNA-1273 were given to each participant. This specimen consisted of CD4+ T cells from PBMCs cultured with HCoV-NL63 spike peptides, obtained after COVID-19 vaccination. These TCRs come from a human donor who received a COVID-19 vaccine.

The chain is built from TRBV3-1 (or the pseudogene TRBV3-2) and TRBJ1-4; 8 bases are a match to TRBD1. Trimming removed 6 bases from V and 3 bases from J; junction bases left unmatched: 6. The CDR3 has 15 amino acids. The V gene's germline CDR1 is LGHDT and CDR2 YNNKEL (reference sequence). The CDR3 region has the DNA TGTGCCAGCAGGGGGGCAGGGGGCCCTAATGAAAAACTGTTTTTT. Residues: CASRGAGGPNEKLFF.

The rearrangement joins TRBV21-1 to TRBJ2-2; TRBD1, the table's D call, lacks a check against the DNA. TRBV21-1 constitutes a pseudogene. The CDR3 is 17 residues long. The CDR3 sequence is CASSGKVGQGRGGELFF. The CDR3 DNA reads TGTGCCAGCAGCGGAAAGGTGGGACAGGGGCGGGGCGGGGAGCTGTTTTTT.

This clone was found a few times. The rearrangement joins TRBV11-2 to TRBJ2-7; a possible D gene is TRBD2 (6 bases). CDR3 length equals 14 residues. In germline, CDR1 is SGHAT, CDR2 FQNNGV. Trimming pared 6 bases from V and 6 bases from J, leaving 18 bases between. For the CDR3, the DNA is TGTGCCAGCAGAACCAGCGGGTTGGGTAGCGAGCAGTACTTC. Translated: CASRTSGLGSEQYF.

This clone was seen only a few times. This chain's CDR3 is CASSLQGYEQYF. The CDR3 DNA follows: TGTGCCAGCAGCTTACAGGGCTACGAGCAGTACTTC. The chain carries TRBV2 and TRBJ2-7; possible D gene TRBD1, 6 bases. Germline values: CDR1 SNHLY, CDR2 FYNNEI. CDR3 length: 12 residues. The germline V and J ends were trimmed by 6 bases and 3 bases, with 9 bases remaining between them.

This chain connects TRBV2 to TRBJ1-4, with 7 nucleotides matching TRBD1. CDR3 size: 18 residues. V lost 4 bases to trimming and J lost 2 bases; unmatched junction nucleotides: 13. The V gene's germline CDR1 is SNHLY and CDR2 FYNNEI. This CDR3 reads CASSVFNGTAPTNEKLFF. CDR3 sequence (DNA): TGTGCCAGCAGTGTATTTAACGGGACAGCTCCCACTAATGAAAAACTGTTTTTT.

This clone came up once. The genes are TRBV6-2 or TRBV6-3 and TRBJ1-5, with TRBD1 as a possible D gene (5 bases). V shed 3 bases and J shed 6 bases, with 12 bases lying between them. This CDR3 has 14 residues. Per germline, CDR1 MNHEY and CDR2 SVGEGT. In DNA form, the CDR3 reads TGTGCCAGCAGTTATAGAGGGGTAGGTCAGCCCCAGCATTTT. The encoded protein is CASSYRGVGQPQHF.

The chain is built from TRBV7-9 and TRBJ2-1, with D hard to call. The CDR3 sequence is 15 residues long. V was clipped by 3 bases and J by 0 bases, with 9 bases between them. Per the germline V gene, CDR1 is SEHNR and CDR2 is FQNEAQ (reference sequence). The CDR3 DNA follows: TGTGCCAGCAGCTTCCAGCTAGGCTCCTACAATGAGCAGTTCTTC. Amino acids: CASSFQLGSYNEQFF.

The rearrangement joins TRBV5-1 to TRBJ1-1; 7 bases line up with TRBD1. Germline CDR1 and CDR2: SGHRS and YFSETQ. The trim removed 0 bases at V and 1 base at J, leaving 9 bases unmatched. This CDR3 has 17 amino acids. The CDR3 DNA follows: TGCGCCAGCAGCTTGGTTTGGCAGGGGGGTGGGAACACTGAAGCTTTCTTT. The encoded protein is CASSLVWQGGGNTEAFF.

The CDR3 is CATQLVGGREQYF. The CDR3 coding sequence is TGTGCCACTCAGTTAGTTGGGGGAAGGGAGCAGTACTTC. The chain uses TRBV19 and TRBJ2-7; D may be TRBD1 or TRBD2 (5 bases each). Per the germline V gene, CDR1 is LNHDA and CDR2 is SQIVND (reference sequence). V lost 10 bases, J lost 7 bases, and 20 bases lay in between. The CDR3 sequence is 13 residues long.

The V and J genes are TRBV29-1 and TRBJ1-1; 7 bases align to TRBD1. CDR3 length equals 13 residues. V was clipped by 6 bases and J by 0 bases; unmatched bases: 4. Germline V gene lookup returns CDR1 SQVTM and CDR2 ANQGSEA. CDR3 loop: CSVVQGMNTEAFF. CDR3 nucleotide sequence: TGCAGCGTCGTACAGGGGATGAACACTGAAGCTTTCTTT.

This sequence joins TRBV2 and TRBJ1-5, with 7 nucleotides matching TRBD1. The CDR3 runs 13 residues. Looked up from germline, CDR1 is SNHLY and CDR2 is FYNNEI. Trimming took 6 bases from V and 9 from J; bases not matched to a gene: 8. The CDR3 is CASRQEEGAPQHF. The CDR3 DNA follows: TGTGCCAGCAGACAAGAAGAGGGGGCGCCCCAGCATTTT.